These 27 T cell receptor beta chains came from one sample sequenced in a study of OX40 agonist ivuxolimab in advanced cancers. The repertoire was sequenced with immunoSEQ multiplex PCR; TCRdb's copy has only in-frame clones and lacks some. The sample has roughly 32,000 clones, around 80% seen once. The sample here was CD4+ or CD8+ T cells sorted from blood, taken in a trial of the OX40 agonist ivuxolimab. The receptors were gathered from an adult with an advanced solid tumor such as melanoma, head and neck, liver or kidney cancer.

This clone has more than one count but fewer than ten. This sequence joins TRBV6-5 and TRBJ1-2; D possibly corresponds to TRBD1 (5 bases). Germline CDR1 and CDR2: MNHEY and SVGAGI. This CDR3 region has 14 residues. The V end lost 2 bases, the J end lost 5 bases, and 12 bases lay between the germline ends. CDR3 protein: CASSYADSRYGYTF. CDR3 DNA sequence: TGTGCCAGCAGTTACGCCGACAGTCGTTATGGCTACACCTTC.

The CDR3 DNA is TGTGCCAGCTCACCACTGCGGGGAGATAACAATGAGCAGTTCTTC. Its protein is CASSPLRGDNNEQFF. The V gene is TRBV18, the J gene TRBJ2-1; a weak D match, TRBD2 (6 bases). The CDR3 sequence is 15 residues long. CDR1 is KGHSH and CDR2 is LQKENI in the germline V gene. Trimming removed 1 base from V and 5 bases from J, with 12 bases in between.

This chain connects TRBV9 to TRBJ2-3; D perhaps matches TRBD1 (6 bases). Germline CDR1 reads SGDLS; CDR2 reads YYNGEE. The ends were cut back, 7 bases at V and 2 bases at J, with 11 bases in the middle. This CDR3 contains 13 residues. CDR3 sequence: CASGGGSTDTQYF. The CDR3 DNA is TGTGCCAGCGGGGGCGGCTCCACAGATACGCAGTATTTT.

The chain combines TRBV11-3 with TRBJ2-2; D is unresolved. The CDR3 extends over 16 amino acids. The V and J ends lost 1 base and 0 bases respectively, with 9 bases between them. Germline V CDR1 and CDR2: SGHNT, YENEEA. The CDR3 nucleotides read TGTGCCAGCAGCTTAGTATTCAGAGCGAACACCGGGGAGCTGTTTTTT. Its protein product is CASSLVFRANTGELFF.

For this clone: Other DNA sequences in this specimen translate into the identical CDR3. V usage is TRBV5-1 and J usage is TRBJ2-5; the D is unclear. The CDR3 spans 13 residues. V gave up 4 bases and J gave up 1 base, with 8 bases separating them. From germline, CDR1 is SGHRS and CDR2 YFSETQ. The CDR3 DNA reads as TGCGCCAGCAGCCGGGTGGTCCAAGAGACCCAGTACTTC. This encodes CASSRVVQETQYF.

The gene calls are TRBV7-9 and TRBJ1-5; 10 bases match TRBD1. The CDR3 is 15 residues long. The J segment lost 6 bases and the V segment lost 1 base, leaving 3 bases of the junction unmatched. The germline CDR1 and CDR2 sequences are SEHNR and FQNEAQ (reference sequence). The CDR3 DNA follows: TGTGCCAGCAGCTTAGTGGGACAGGGGCCTCAGCCCCAGCATTTT. Encoded protein: CASSLVGQGPQPQHF.

The chain combines TRBV23-1 with TRBJ2-2, with TRBD1 identical over 11 bases. TRBV23-1 is sorted into the ORF group, with uncertain function. V shed 0 bases, J shed 3 bases, and the junction held 3 bases outside the gene matches. There are 17 residues in the CDR3. The CDR3 loop is CASSQSRGQGDTGELFF. In DNA form, the CDR3 reads TGCGCCAGCAGTCAATCCCGGGGACAGGGGGACACCGGGGAGCTGTTTTTT.

DNA for the CDR3: TGTGCCAGCAGTTACTCGGCTCTGAACGAGCAGTACTTC. It translates to CASSYSALNEQYF. This chain uses TRBV6-5 with TRBJ2-7; D is uncertain. CDR3 length equals 13 residues. The germline V and J ends were trimmed by 0 bases and 5 bases, with 8 bases remaining between them. Germline V gene data show CDR1 as MNHEY and CDR2 as SVGAGI.

This chain uses TRBV6-5 with TRBJ2-1, with D possibly being TRBD1 or TRBD2 (5 bases each). Germline V gene lookup returns CDR1 MNHEY and CDR2 SVGAGI. This CDR3 region has 16 residues. With 2 bases removed from V and 9 bases from J, the gap between germline ends came to 20 bases. CDR3 nucleotides: TGTGCCAGCAGTTACACTCGTGGGACCACGAAGGTTGAGCAGTTCTTC. Residues: CASSYTRGTTKVEQFF.

The chain combines TRBV2 with TRBJ2-2; TRBD2 matches 7 bases. The CDR3 is made up of 16 amino acids. V was clipped by 2 bases and J by 0 bases; unmatched bases: 3. Germline lookup yields CDR1 SNHLY and CDR2 FYNNEI. The CDR3 sequence is CASSELAVTNTGELFF. CDR3 DNA: TGTGCCAGCAGTGAACTAGCGGTTACGAACACCGGGGAGCTGTTTTTT. Based on the CDR3 plus reference TRBV2 and TRBJ2-2, the full variable domain is EPEVTQTPSHQVTQMGQEVILRCVPISNHLYFYWYRQILGQKVEFLVSFYNNEISEKSEIFDDQFSVERPDGSNFTLKIRSTKLEDSAMYFCASSELAVTNTGELFFGEGSRLTVL.

This CDR3 reads CASSLVNEQYF. The DNA for the CDR3 is TGTGCCAGCAGCTTAGTTAACGAGCAGTACTTC. The gene calls are TRBV7-9 and TRBJ2-7; unclear D gene. The CDR3 contains 11 residues. Between the trimmed V and J ends, which lost 1 base and 5 bases, there was a span of 3 bases. Germline CDR1 is SEHNR and CDR2 is FQNEAQ (reference sequence).

The CDR3 DNA reads as TGTGCCAGCAGCGCCCGGGACAGTCTAACGTGGGGAGCTTTCTTT. Its translation: CASSARDSLTWGAFF. The V gene is TRBV9, the J gene TRBJ1-1; TRBD1 aligns across 7 bases. Germline-derived CDR1 and CDR2 are SGDLS and YYNGEE. The CDR3 consists of 15 residues. V lost 3 bases and J lost 10; bases outside the gene matches: 15.

This chain uses TRBV5-4 with TRBJ1-6; D gene unclear. The germline CDR1 and CDR2 sequences are SGHNT and YYREEE (reference sequence). This CDR3 contains 16 residues. Deletions cut 3 bases from V and 6 bases from J, with 16 bases between. This CDR3 is CASSYGGQLANSPLHF. CDR3 coding DNA: TGTGCCAGCAGCTACGGCGGGCAGCTGGCTAATTCACCCCTCCACTTT.

This clone was counted between two and nine times. The V and J genes are TRBV2 and TRBJ1-1; the match to TRBD1 covers 9 bases. This CDR3 has 14 amino acids. Per germline, CDR1 SNHLY and CDR2 FYNNEI. The V gene end was trimmed by 6 bases and the J gene end by 5 bases; junction bases not matched to a gene: 7. CDR3 bases: TGTGCCAGCAGGGGGACAGGGCGGAGTACTGAAGCTTTCTTT. Protein sequence: CASRGTGRSTEAFF.

The V and J genes are TRBV10-3 and TRBJ1-2, with D unresolved. Germline CDR1 and CDR2: ENHRY and SYGVKD. V lost 5 bases to trimming and J lost 4 bases, with 11 bases between them. The CDR3 is made up of 13 amino acids. CDR3 sequence: CAISQDGFYGYTF. CDR3 DNA: TGTGCCATCAGTCAGGACGGTTTCTATGGCTACACCTTC.

The chain couples TRBV30 to TRBJ1-5; D may be TRBD1 (6 bases). With 2 bases removed from V and 6 bases from J, the gap between germline ends came to 17 bases. This CDR3 is built from 15 residues. CDR1 and CDR2 (germline): GTSNPN, SVGIG (reference sequence). CDR3 nucleotide sequence: TGTGCCTGGAGTCCAAACCGACAGGCCGGTCAGCCCCAGCATTTT. Amino acids: CAWSPNRQAGQPQHF.

The table lists this clone with a count of one. The V gene is TRBV5-4, the J gene TRBJ1-2, with a weak D call TRBD1 (5 bases). The CDR3 loop spans 13 amino acids. Trimming took 3 bases from V and 1 from J, leaving 7 bases between them. Per the germline V gene, CDR1 is SGHNT and CDR2 is YYREEE (reference sequence). Here the CDR3 DNA reads TGTGCCAGCAGCTCGACAGTTAACTATGGCTACACCTTC. It is translated as CASSSTVNYGYTF. Full variable domain (outside the CDR3, taken from reference TRBV5-4 and TRBJ1-2): ETGVTQSPTHLIKTRGQQVTLRCSSQSGHNTVSWYQQALGQGPQFIFQYYREEENGRGNFPPRFSGLQFPNYSSELNVNALELDDSALYLCASSSTVNYGYTFGSGTRLTVV.

The chain has TRBV5-1 and TRBJ2-1; 7 bases are a match to TRBD2. Germline lookup yields CDR1 SGHRS and CDR2 YFSETQ. The V and J ends lost 4 bases and 0 bases, in that order; junction bases with no gene match: 10. The CDR3 totals 17 residues. CDR3 in amino acids: CASSAEGGGGSYNEQFF. In DNA form, the CDR3 reads TGCGCCAGCAGCGCGGAGGGTGGCGGGGGCTCCTACAATGAGCAGTTCTTC.

The chain uses TRBV30 and TRBJ2-3, with TRBD2 matching over 7 bases. Germline CDR1 and CDR2: GTSNPN and SVGIG (reference sequence). CDR3 size: 14 residues. The trim removed 2 bases at V and 4 bases at J, leaving 6 bases unmatched. CDR3: CAWSSGGGADTQYF. For the CDR3, the DNA is TGTGCCTGGAGTTCTGGCGGGGGTGCAGATACGCAGTATTTT.

The V and J genes are TRBV11-2 and TRBJ2-7; the match to TRBD2 covers 10 bases. Per germline, CDR1 SGHAT and CDR2 FQNNGV. The CDR3 has 15 amino acids. V was clipped by 5 bases and J by 2 bases; unmatched bases: 6. In DNA, the CDR3 is TGTGCCAGCAGCCCCTCTAGCGGGGGAACCTACGAGCAGTACTTC. It specifies CASSPSSGGTYEQYF.

This clone has a single count. The chain recombines TRBV4-1 with TRBJ2-7; D may be TRBD1 or TRBD2 (5 bases each). The germline V gene has CDR1 MGHRA and CDR2 YSYEKL. V lost 4 bases and J lost 2, with 15 bases in between. The length of the CDR3 is 15 residues. The DNA for the CDR3 is TGCGCCAGCAGCCCTCGGGAAAGGGACCCCTACGAGCAGTACTTC. Amino acid sequence: CASSPRERDPYEQYF.

The V call is TRBV5-1, the J call TRBJ1-4; possibly TRBD1 for D (5 bases). Trimming removed 6 bases from V and 3 bases from J, with 15 bases in between. The germline V gene has CDR1 SGHRS and CDR2 YFSETQ. The CDR3 loop spans 15 amino acids. The CDR3, as DNA: TGCGCCAGCACCATGGGGGTTGTCTCTAATGAAAAACTGTTTTTT. The encoded protein is CASTMGVVSNEKLFF.

J is TRBJ1-2 and V is TRBV5-1; D is uncertain. This CDR3 region has 13 residues. Trimming took 1 base from V and 3 from J, leaving 7 bases between them. CDR1 SGHRS and CDR2 YFSETQ come from the germline V gene. The CDR3 loop reads CASSLSFDYGYTF. CDR3 DNA sequence: TGCGCCAGCAGCTTGTCTTTTGACTATGGCTACACCTTC.

This chain joins TRBV28 and TRBJ1-4; 7 bases are a match to TRBD1. Trimming removed 3 bases from V and 4 bases from J; junction bases left unmatched: 8. Per the germline V gene, CDR1 is MDHEN and CDR2 is SYDVKM. CDR3 size: 16 residues. CDR3 DNA: TGTGCCAGCAGTTTCTACAGGGGTTCGGTTAATGAAAAACTGTTTTTT. It yields the protein CASSFYRGSVNEKLFF.

V is TRBV7-3 and J is TRBJ1-2, with 7 positions matching TRBD1. Per germline, CDR1 SGHTA and CDR2 FQGTGA. V gave up 3 bases and J gave up 5 bases; unmatched junction bases: 3. The CDR3 loop spans 13 amino acids. The CDR3 reads CASSFDRDYGYTF. The CDR3 DNA follows: TGTGCCAGCAGCTTCGACAGGGATTATGGCTACACCTTC.

The rearrangement joins TRBV2 to TRBJ1-2, with D tentatively TRBD1 (6 bases). The CDR3 is 13 residues long. The germline CDR1 and CDR2 sequences are SNHLY and FYNNEI. The ends were cut back, 4 bases at V and 6 bases at J, with 12 bases in the middle. In DNA form, the CDR3 reads TGTGCCAGCAGTGTTACAGGGAGAGATGGCTACACCTTC. This gives the protein CASSVTGRDGYTF.

The chain employs TRBV28 and TRBJ2-7; TRBD2 matches at 13 bases. The CDR3 extends over 15 amino acids. After removal of 4 bases from V and 2 bases from J, the junction contained 2 bases not matched to a gene. Germline V CDR1 and CDR2: MDHEN, SYDVKM. The CDR3 nucleotides read TGTGCCAGCAGTTCCGGGACTAGCGGGGCCTACGAGCAGTACTTC. This encodes CASSSGTSGAYEQYF.